This TCR beta chain was profiled in a study of shared clonotypes between healthy human individuals. Turning to this clone: What it binds is unknown.

This was a deep-level run. The assay was immunoSEQ multiplex PCR, and TCRdb's table has in-frame clones only and misses some. The profile shows 530,000 or so clones, about 75% of them singletons. J lost 4 bases, V lost 3 bases, and 6 bases had no gene match. This CDR3 region has 16 residues. CDR1 and CDR2 (germline): MNHEY, SMNVEV (reference sequence). Whole-study results and caveats: Sequencing depth was expected to affect clonotype sharing among donors.

Adults of Caucasian background living in Nashville, Tennessee made up all donors. This TCR was recovered from a woman aged 40 to 55 in good health. Some clones in this sample may be carry-over from other donors' samples. Material: PBMCs. This rearrangement joins TRBV27 to TRBJ1-5; 10 nucleotides align to TRBD1. CDR3 residues: CASSFGGQGVNQPQHF. The CDR3 nucleotides are TGTGCCAGCAGTTTCGGAGGACAGGGGGTTAATCAGCCCCAGCATTTT.